This entry features one T cell receptor beta chain sequence. No antigen is known for it. PCR primers comprised 60 Vbeta and 13 Jbeta primers. TCRdb keeps only in-frame clones here, not all; method: immunoSEQ multiplex PCR. The sample consists of around 85,000 clones, around 70% of them appearing once. The data stem from a study of cytomegalovirus exposure and HLA in healthy donors. Study in general: A previous analysis identified 90 million to 140 million unique TCR beta sequences derived from 180 million or so T cells.

V dropped 7 bases and J dropped 3 bases, with 9 bases sitting between them. Per germline, CDR1 MNHEY and CDR2 SVGAGI. The CDR3 runs 12 residues. Study-level results: Reportedly, diagnosis of cytomegalovirus status by the classifier showed high specificity and sensitivity. Sequencing depth across donors, presence/absence analyses assumed, was roughly uniform.

The chain uses TRBV6-5 and TRBJ1-2; weak D call: TRBD1 (6 bases). Sequenced sample: PBMCs. The clonotype comes from a man under 40 in good health and CMV-seropositive. The CDR3 protein is CASKTGDYGYTF. DNA of the CDR3: TGTGCCAGCAAGACAGGAGACTATGGCTACACCTTC.